The 27 T cell receptor beta chains reported below all come from one sample, sequenced in a study of beta chain features in type 1 diabetes. General study results and limits: All four CD4+ subsets of Type 1 diabetes patients contained TCRB CDR3s that were moderately but significantly shorter.

These receptors are not linked to any known antigen. The study reverse transcribed the entire isolated RNA, so it sequenced expressed TCRB transcripts. Produced via immunoSEQ multiplex PCR; TCRdb's table is partial and in-frame only. The sample records a few hundred thousand clones, approximately 16% being singletons. The material sequenced was naive CD4+ T cells from blood. The receptors shown here come from a man in his late teens or twenties with type 1 diabetes.

This clone was detected only a few times. This chain links TRBV5-5 with TRBJ1-5; 8 bases are a match to TRBD1. V shed 5 bases, J shed 6 bases, and the junction held 13 bases outside the gene matches. The CDR3 is made up of 16 amino acids. Germline CDR1 reads SGHKS; CDR2 reads YYEKEE (reference sequence). The CDR3 DNA sequence: TGTGCCAGCAGATTTCTAAGGACAGGGTGGGGTCAGCCCCAGCATTTT. Its translation: CASRFLRTGWGQPQHF.

This clone was seen more than once but under ten times. This chain links TRBV30 with TRBJ1-3; 10 positions match TRBD1. Unmatched junction bases numbered 1, after V lost 4 bases and J lost 4 bases. This CDR3 spans 13 amino acids. In germline, CDR1 is GTSNPN, CDR2 SVGIG (reference sequence). CDR3 sequence: CAWMTGGGNTIYF. The CDR3 DNA is TGTGCCTGGATGACAGGGGGCGGAAACACCATATATTTT.

This clone has just a few counts. This chain joins TRBV6-5 and TRBJ2-6, with no clear D. The V gene's germline CDR1 is MNHEY and CDR2 SVGAGI. CDR3 size: 15 residues. With 4 bases removed from V and 0 bases from J, the gap between germline ends came to 7 bases. CDR3 region: CASSFLSSGANVLTF. CDR3 DNA sequence: TGTGCCAGCAGTTTCCTTAGCTCTGGGGCCAACGTCCTGACTTTC.

CDR3 amino acids: CAWSVFLGGRWAEQFF. The CDR3 DNA is TGTGCCTGGAGTGTATTTTTGGGCGGGAGGTGGGCTGAGCAGTTCTTC. The chain is built from TRBV30 and TRBJ2-1, with 8 bases lining up with TRBD2. Germline trimming cut 0 bases from V and 9 bases from J; bases unmatched to any gene: 13. Germline CDR1 and CDR2: GTSNPN and SVGIG (reference sequence). The CDR3 consists of 16 residues.

This chain links TRBV2 with TRBJ2-4, with D tentatively TRBD2 (6 bases). Trimming removed 3 bases from V and 0 bases from J, with 12 bases in between. Germline values: CDR1 SNHLY, CDR2 FYNNEI. The CDR3 spans 16 residues. The CDR3 nucleotides are TGTGCCAGCAGTGAGTGGAGGGTACTAGCCAAAAACATTCAGTACTTC. It yields the protein CASSEWRVLAKNIQYF.

The chain joins TRBV4-1 to TRBJ2-6, with D possibly being TRBD2 (6 bases). V dropped 2 bases and J dropped 0 bases, with 17 bases sitting between them. CDR1 and CDR2 from the germline V gene are MGHRA and YSYEKL. The CDR3 runs 19 residues. The CDR3 DNA follows: TGCGCCAGCAGCCAAACTCCCATCCGCGGGATCTCTGGGGCCAACGTCCTGACTTTC. Residues: CASSQTPIRGISGANVLTF.

This chain links TRBV4-1 with TRBJ2-1, with 15 bases aligning to TRBD2. In germline, CDR1 is MGHRA, CDR2 YSYEKL. The CDR3 runs to 21 residues. V was clipped by 2 bases and J by 1 base; unmatched bases: 12. The CDR3 DNA sequence: TGCGCCAGCAGCCAACTCCTGGGACTAGCGGGAGGAGTGTCGTCCTACAATGAGCAGTTCTTC. This gives the protein CASSQLLGLAGGVSSYNEQFF.

The table lists this clone with a few counts. The rearrangement links TRBV28 to TRBJ2-7; 7 bases agree with TRBD1. From germline, CDR1 is MDHEN and CDR2 SYDVKM. V shed 9 bases and J 12 bases; nucleotides not matched to a gene: 11. The length of the CDR3 is 11 residues. The CDR3 DNA reads as TGTGCCAGTAACGGATTGGGACAGCGGTACTTC. This codes for CASNGLGQRYF. Supplemented by reference TRBV28 and TRBJ2-7, the full variable domain reads DVKVTQSSRYLVKRTGEKVFLECVQDMDHENMFWYRQDPGLGLRLIYFSYDVKMKEKGDIPEGYSVSREKKERFSLILESASTNQTSMYLCASNGLGQRYFGPGTRLTVT.

The chain joins TRBV28 to TRBJ2-1; perhaps TRBD1 as D (7 bases). The V end lost 3 bases, the J end lost 1 base, and 19 bases lay between the germline ends. This CDR3 comprises 18 residues. Germline values: CDR1 MDHEN, CDR2 SYDVKM. CDR3 DNA sequence: TGTGCCAGCAGTTTCCCCCTAGGCAGGGGGGCGTCCTACAATGAGCAGTTCTTC. Translation: CASSFPLGRGASYNEQFF.

This chain joins TRBV6-5 and TRBJ2-3; 9 bases fit TRBD2. This CDR3 region has 16 residues. Trimming at V came to 2 bases and at J to 4 bases, leaving 7 bases not matched to a gene. CDR1 is MNHEY, CDR2 SVGAGI, per germline. The CDR3 DNA follows: TGTGCCAGCAGTTACCGGGGCGGGACTAGCTCAGATACGCAGTATTTT. Translation gives CASSYRGGTSSDTQYF.

This clone was counted once. The rearrangement uses TRBV7-2 and TRBJ1-5; 10 nucleotides match TRBD1. V shed 4 bases, J shed 2 bases, and the junction held 5 bases outside the gene matches. The CDR3 loop spans 16 amino acids. CDR1 SGHTA and CDR2 FQGNSA come from the germline V gene. For the CDR3, the DNA is TGTGCCAGCAGCTCAACGACAGGGGGCGGCAATCAGCCCCAGCATTTT. Protein: CASSSTTGGGNQPQHF. Variable domain in full (rest from reference TRBV7-2 and TRBJ1-5): GAGVSQSPSNKVTEKGKDVELRCDPISGHTALYWYRQSLGQGLEFLIYFQGNSAPDKSGLPSDRFSAERTGGSVSTLTIQRTQQEDSAVYLCASSSTTGGGNQPQHFGDGTRLSIL.

CDR3 sequence (DNA): TGTGCCAGCAGTGAAGGCAGGTTCCATGGCTACACCTTC. Encoded protein: CASSEGRFHGYTF. The chain carries TRBV2 and TRBJ1-2; D is unresolved. The CDR3 is made up of 13 amino acids. V was pared by 1 base and J by 6 bases, with 9 bases between. The germline V gene has CDR1 SNHLY and CDR2 FYNNEI.

The table lists this clone with a few counts. The chain is built from TRBV10-3 and TRBJ2-2; 14 bases line up with TRBD2. The CDR3 sequence is 18 residues long. After removal of 6 bases from V and 0 bases from J, the junction contained 6 bases not matched to a gene. Germline values: CDR1 ENHRY, CDR2 SYGVKD. In nucleotides, the CDR3 is TGTGCCATCAGGGGCCGGGGACTAGCGGGAGCGAACACCGGGGAGCTGTTTTTT. Residues: CAIRGRGLAGANTGELFF.

Only a few counts were recorded for this clone. The chain uses TRBV7-2 and TRBJ1-5; TRBD1 matches at 7 bases. The CDR3 loop spans 15 amino acids. After removal of 4 bases from V and 9 bases from J, the junction contained 12 bases not matched to a gene. Germline V lookup: CDR1 SGHTA, CDR2 FQGNSA. CDR3 nucleotides: TGTGCCAGCAGCTCTTCGACAGGGCCTCTTCGGCCCCAGCATTTT. Protein sequence: CASSSSTGPLRPQHF.

In this sample, this clone turned up a few times. The CDR3 spells CASSPLAGGSYNEQFF. Written as DNA, the CDR3 is TGCGCCAGCAGCCCACTAGCGGGAGGTTCCTACAATGAGCAGTTCTTC. V and J are TRBV5-1 and TRBJ2-1; 12 bases map to TRBD2. The J segment lost 1 base and the V segment lost 4 bases, leaving 3 bases of the junction unmatched. CDR1 is SGHRS, CDR2 YFSETQ, per germline. The CDR3 loop spans 16 amino acids.

The chain joins TRBV18 to TRBJ2-1; D is ambiguous. The CDR3 is 11 residues long. V lost 3 bases and J lost 8, with 5 bases in between. Germline CDR1 reads KGHSH; CDR2 reads LQKENI. The CDR3 region is CASSPSDEQFF. The CDR3 DNA reads TGTGCCAGCTCACCCTCGGATGAGCAGTTCTTC.

V gene TRBV10-3 combines with J gene TRBJ1-2; 8 nucleotides match TRBD1. Germline trimming cut 4 bases from V and 2 bases from J; bases unmatched to any gene: 3. CDR1 is ENHRY, CDR2 SYGVKD, per germline. The CDR3 contains 14 residues. CDR3 loop: CAISGRTGNYGYTF. The CDR3 nucleotides are TGTGCCATCAGTGGTAGGACAGGGAACTATGGCTACACCTTC.

The genes are TRBV5-1 and TRBJ2-3, with 7 bases that match TRBD1. The germline V gene has CDR1 SGHRS and CDR2 YFSETQ. Germline trimming cut 4 bases from V and 4 bases from J; bases unmatched to any gene: 9. There are 15 residues in the CDR3. The CDR3 bases are TGCGCCAGCAGCCGTACAACAGGGGTCGCAGATACGCAGTATTTT. This codes for CASSRTTGVADTQYF.

V is TRBV5-1 and J is TRBJ1-2, with D perhaps TRBD1 (5 bases). The length of the CDR3 is 13 residues. From germline, CDR1 is SGHRS and CDR2 YFSETQ. V lost 4 bases and J 4 bases, leaving 11 bases between the germline ends. CDR3 sequence (DNA): TGCGCCAGCAGCCCGGGGGGGTTCTATGGCTACACCTTC. Protein sequence: CASSPGGFYGYTF.

The chain employs TRBV25-1 and TRBJ2-2, with D perhaps matching TRBD1 (6 bases). CDR1 and CDR2 (germline): MGHDK, SYGVNS. The CDR3 length is 16 residues. V shed 6 bases and J shed 6 bases, with 20 bases lying between them. CDR3 coding DNA: TGTGCCAGCAGCTCTAGTTGGCAGGGGATCGCCGGGGAGCTGTTTTTT. Its translation: CASSSSWQGIAGELFF.

Only a few counts were recorded for this clone. The rearrangement links TRBV5-4 to TRBJ2-7; TRBD2 matches 8 bases. Germline CDR1 and CDR2: SGHNT and YYREEE (reference sequence). The CDR3 has 14 amino acids. V gave up 5 bases and J gave up 3 bases; unmatched junction bases: 7. The CDR3 DNA follows: TGTGCCAGCAGTTTATCCGGGACTAGCTACGAGCAGTACTTC. The encoded protein is CASSLSGTSYEQYF.

The chain recombines TRBV11-2 with TRBJ2-6, with a tentative D call TRBD1 (6 bases). Trimming pared 1 base from V and 0 bases from J, leaving 7 bases between. Germline CDR1 and CDR2: SGHAT and FQNNGV. CDR3 length equals 16 residues. Here the CDR3 DNA reads TGTGCCAGCAGCTTAGTAGGGGGCTCTGGGGCCAACGTCCTGACTTTC. This sequence encodes CASSLVGGSGANVLTF.

This clone has a handful of counts. The CDR3 DNA reads TGTGCCTGGAGTAAAGGACAGGGGCGCGATACGCAGTATTTT. Its translation is CAWSKGQGRDTQYF. This chain connects TRBV30 to TRBJ2-3, with 9 nucleotides matching TRBD1. The CDR3 has 14 residues. J lost 6 bases, V lost 2 bases, and 6 bases had no gene match. Germline V gene lookup returns CDR1 GTSNPN and CDR2 SVGIG (reference sequence).

This clone was seen a few times. This sequence joins TRBV28 and TRBJ1-3, with a weak D call TRBD1 (6 bases). Germline V lookup: CDR1 MDHEN, CDR2 SYDVKM. Trimming pared 3 bases from V and 0 bases from J, leaving 9 bases between. The CDR3 contains 15 residues. The CDR3 DNA reads as TGTGCCAGCAGTTTGATGACAGGCTCTGGAAACACCATATATTTT. Its protein is CASSLMTGSGNTIYF.

The chain recombines TRBV2 with TRBJ1-5, with 12 bases matching TRBD1. The J segment lost 1 base and the V segment lost 11 bases, leaving 6 bases of the junction unmatched. From germline, CDR1 is SNHLY and CDR2 FYNNEI. The CDR3 loop spans 15 amino acids. The CDR3 sequence is CASGTGGRSNQPQHF. In nucleotides, the CDR3 is TGTGCCTCCGGGACAGGGGGCCGGAGCAATCAGCCCCAGCATTTT.

This chain joins TRBV7-6 and TRBJ2-7, with D possibly matching TRBD2 (5 bases). Germline-derived CDR1 and CDR2 are SGHVS and FNYEAQ. The CDR3 loop spans 13 amino acids. The V gene lost 4 bases and the J gene lost 3 bases, with 10 bases spanning the gap. The CDR3 loop is CASSSRTGYEQYF. CDR3 bases: TGTGCCAGCAGCTCCCGGACTGGCTACGAGCAGTACTTC. Complete variable domain (other parts from reference TRBV7-6 and TRBJ2-7): GAGVSQSPRYKVTKRGQDVALRCDPISGHVSLYWYRQALGQGPEFLTYFNYEAQQDKSGLPNDRFSAERPEGSISTLTIQRTEQRDSAMYRCASSSRTGYEQYFGPGTRLTVT.

This sequence joins TRBV2 and TRBJ1-2; a weak D match, TRBD1 (5 bases). Germline V CDR1 and CDR2: SNHLY, FYNNEI. This CDR3 is 15 amino acids long. Between the trimmed V and J ends, which lost 3 bases and 5 bases, there was a span of 16 bases. In DNA form, the CDR3 reads TGTGCCAGCAGTGATGTCACGCAGGGTGGGTATGGCTACACCTTC. Translating it yields CASSDVTQGGYGYTF.